These T cell receptor beta chains were read from a single sample in a study of CD8 T cells in ankylosing spondylitis. TCRdb reprocessed the 5' RACE reads via MiXCR and lists one record per CDR3 protein. The data show 300,000 to 400,000 distinct CDR3 sequences, 20% to 25% seen once. The sequencing sample was made of blood, either unsorted or a sorted T cell fraction (not recorded which). Receptors originate from a male donor with ankylosing spondylitis or in good health (not recorded which). The CDR3 runs from the conserved cysteine through the conserved F or W. The D gene is left open where the match is weak. Expanded clones get a size class; other rows say once, few or many, or leave the size out.

many NA TRBJ2-7 TRBV27 TGTGCCAGCAGTTTTGGGGCCTCCTACGAGCAGTACTTC CASSFGASYEQYF
few TRBD1 TRBJ2-2 TRBV7-2 TGTGCCAGCAGCCTGTCAGGGGGTGTCGGGGAGCTGTTTTTT CASSLSGGVGELFF
NA NA TRBJ2-1 TRBV7-9 TGTGCCAGCAGCTTTTCCAAGAGCTCCTACAATGAGCAGTTCTTC CASSFSKSSYNEQFF
few TRBD1 TRBJ2-1 TRBV9 TGTGCCAGCAGCGCAGCACAGGGGGCTCAATCCTACAATGAGCAGTTCTTC CASSAAQGAQSYNEQFF
NA NA TRBJ2-2 TRBV5-6 TGTGCCAGCAGCTTTACCGTCGGGGAGCTGTTTTTT CASSFTVGELFF
NA TRBD2 TRBJ2-3 TRBV28 TGTGCCAGCAGTTTCGTTGCGGGGACTAGCGGGGGGGATACGCAGTATTTT CASSFVAGTSGGDTQYF
NA NA TRBJ1-1 TRBV30 TGTGCCTGGAGGACGGAGAACACTGAAGCTTTCTTT CAWRTENTEAFF
few TRBD1 TRBJ1-2 TRBV27 TGTGCCAGCAGTTTATCCGGGACAGGGGGATGGGGCTACACCTTC CASSLSGTGGWGYTF
few NA TRBJ2-5 TRBV4-1 TGCGCCAGCAGCCAAGATGGGGGGATTGAGACGGCTAGCCATGATGTAGAGACCCAGTACTTC CASSQDGGIETASHDVETQYF
NA TRBD1 TRBJ2-6 TRBV11-1 TGTGCCAGCAGCTTAGCGTCGGGACAGGGGGCAATCTCTGGGGCCAACGTCCTGACTTTC CASSLASGQGAISGANVLTF
NA NA TRBJ1-2 TRBV20-1 TGCAGTGCTAGAGATGATGCCTCTGGCTACACCTTC CSARDDASGYTF
NA TRBD1 TRBJ1-5 TRBV6-1 TGTGCCAGCAGTGAAGAAGAGGGGGCAGGCAATCAGCCCCAGCATTTT CASSEEEGAGNQPQHF
few NA TRBJ2-3 TRBV12-3/TRBV12-4 TGTGCCAGCAGTCCCCCACTTCCAGATACGCAGTATTTT CASSPPLPDTQYF
NA NA TRBJ2-7 TRBV25-1 TGTGCCAGCAGTGATTTGACCTGGGGGGACCACGAGCAGTACTTC CASSDLTWGDHEQYF
NA NA TRBJ2-5 TRBV5-6 TGTGCCAGCACCCCTAGTAATCGAGAGACCCAGTACTTC CASTPSNRETQYF
NA NA TRBJ2-6 TRBV5-1 TGCGCCAGCAGCTACCGGACAGCTGGGGCCAACGTCCTGACTTTC CASSYRTAGANVLTF
NA TRBD2 TRBJ2-1 TRBV20-1 TGCAGTGCTACCAGGGCGGGGGGGACCTACAATGAGCAGTTCTTC CSATRAGGTYNEQFF
few NA TRBJ2-7 TRBV12-3/TRBV12-4 TGTGCCAGCAGCCCCCGACTAGCCTACGAGCAGTACTTC CASSPRLAYEQYF
few NA TRBJ2-5 TRBV6-2/TRBV6-3 TGTGCCAGCAGCTCTAGGGCGCCCCCGCCAGAAGAGACCCAGTACTTC CASSSRAPPPEETQYF
NA NA TRBJ1-2 TRBV12-3/TRBV12-4 TGTGCCAGCAGTTTCAACATCGAGGGGAACTATGGCTACACCTTC CASSFNIEGNYGYTF
NA NA TRBJ2-5 TRBV28 TGTGCCAGCAGTTCCAGTGAAGAGACCCAGTACTTC CASSSSEETQYF
NA NA TRBJ2-7 TRBV3-1 TGTGCCAGCAGCCCAGAAGGGTGGAAGCACGAGCAGTACTTC CASSPEGWKHEQYF
NA NA TRBJ2-3 TRBV4-1 TGCGCCAGCCTCGGCAGGGGAGATACGCAGTATTTT CASLGRGDTQYF
NA NA TRBJ2-3 TRBV5-4 TGTGCCAGCAGCTTGGAATGGGAGACGGGCACAGATACGCAGTATTTT CASSLEWETGTDTQYF
few TRBD2 TRBJ2-7 TRBV4-1 TGCGCCAGCAGCCCCGCGGGGGGGACCCCCTACGAGCAGTACTTC CASSPAGGTPYEQYF
NA NA TRBJ2-7 TRBV5-6 TGTGCCAGCAGCACAAGGGGTTACGAGCAGTACTTC CASSTRGYEQYF
NA NA TRBJ2-1 TRBV20-1 TGCAGTGCTAGAGATTACTACAACAACTCCTACAATGAGCAGTTCTTC CSARDYYNNSYNEQFF
few NA TRBJ1-1 TRBV12-3/TRBV12-4 TGTGCCAGCAGTCAGAGGTGGGACGGATACACTGAAGCTTTCTTT CASSQRWDGYTEAFF
many TRBD1 TRBJ2-1 TRBV12-3/TRBV12-4 TGTGCCAGCAGTGCTCCACCCGGGACAGGGTATGGAGGTGAGCAGTTCTTC CASSAPPGTGYGGEQFF
NA TRBD2 TRBJ2-7 TRBV4-2 TGTGCCAGCAGCGACCGACTAGCGGGGGAATACGAGCAGTACTTC CASSDRLAGEYEQYF
few NA TRBJ2-1 TRBV20-1 TGCAGTGCTAGGGGGTACTACAATGAGCAGTTCTTC CSARGYYNEQFF
NA TRBD1 TRBJ1-2 TRBV6-2/TRBV6-3 TGTGCCAGCAGTGACAGGGGCTATGGCTACACCTTC CASSDRGYGYTF
few NA TRBJ2-2 TRBV15 TGTGCCACCAGCAGAGATTACGGAACCGGGGAGCTGTTTTTT CATSRDYGTGELFF
NA NA TRBJ2-5 TRBV21-1 TGTGCCAGCAGCAGGGGACTAGAAGAGACCCAGTACTTC CASSRGLEETQYF
NA NA TRBJ2-5 TRBV20-1 TGCAGTGCTAGAGATCCCGCAATCCGCGGGACACCCAGGGTGCGGGCCCAGTACTTC CSARDPAIRGTPRVRAQYF
NA NA TRBJ2-5 TRBV28 TGTGCCAGCAGTTTAAGGGCGGCAGGACAAGAGACCCAGTACTTC CASSLRAAGQETQYF
NA NA TRBJ2-5 TRBV11-2 TGTGCCAGCAGCCGAATAAGGCGATCCCAAGAGACCCAGTACTTC CASSRIRRSQETQYF
NA NA TRBJ2-2 TRBV12-3/TRBV12-4 TGTGCCAGCGGGGGTTACGCGAACACCGGGGAGCTGTTTTTT CASGGYANTGELFF
few NA TRBJ2-7 TRBV15 TGTGCCACCAGGGACTCCAAAAACTACGAGCAGTACTTC CATRDSKNYEQYF
NA NA TRBJ2-3 TRBV11-2 TGTGCCAGCAGACTGACTAGTCATCCAGATACGCAGTATTTT CASRLTSHPDTQYF
NA NA TRBJ2-1 TRBV29-1 TGCAGCGTTGTAGGGACCGAAGGCTCCTACAATGAGCAGTTCTTC CSVVGTEGSYNEQFF
NA TRBD2 TRBJ2-7 TRBV10-3 TGTGCCATCAGACTCCAGGGGACTAGCGGGGAGAGATCCTACGAGCAGTACTTC CAIRLQGTSGERSYEQYF
NA TRBD1 TRBJ2-6 TRBV11-1 TGTGCCAGCAGCCCCCAGGACAGGGGATCTTCTGGGGCCAACGTCCTGACTTTC CASSPQDRGSSGANVLTF
NA TRBD1 TRBJ1-5 TRBV28 TGTGCCAGCAGTTTGGGGGGACAGGGGAGCAATCAGCCCCAGCATTTT CASSLGGQGSNQPQHF
NA NA TRBJ2-7 TRBV10-3 TGTGCCATCAGTGCCAAGAAAGTGGCAGGGGATTACGAGCAGTACTTC CAISAKKVAGDYEQYF
NA NA TRBJ2-7 TRBV5-4 TGTGCCAGCAGCTTGGACCAGGAGGGGTCCTACGAGCAGTACTTC CASSLDQEGSYEQYF
NA TRBD2 TRBJ2-7 TRBV4-1 TGCGCCAGCAGCCAACCTACGGGGGGAACCTACGAGCAGTACTTC CASSQPTGGTYEQYF
NA TRBD1 TRBJ2-5 TRBV28 TGTGCCAGCAGTTTAATCGAAGACAGGGGATGGGAGACCCAGTACTTC CASSLIEDRGWETQYF
NA TRBD2 TRBJ2-7 TRBV28 TGTGCCAGCAGTATACTAGCGGGGGGGCCCCCCGAGCAGTACTTC CASSILAGGPPEQYF
NA NA TRBJ2-3 TRBV12-3/TRBV12-4 TGTGCCAGCAGTTCCGCCCGCCCGACCGGGACTTTGTACACAGATACGCAGTATTTT CASSSARPTGTLYTDTQYF
few NA TRBJ2-7 TRBV11-1 TGTGCCAGCAGCTTAGAACCTAGCCCCTACGAGCAGTACTTC CASSLEPSPYEQYF
few NA TRBJ2-3 TRBV12-3/TRBV12-4 TGTGCCAGCAGTCCGGTGGAAACGGCGGATACGCAGTATTTT CASSPVETADTQYF
NA NA TRBJ2-2 TRBV30 TGTGCCTGGGACCGTTCCGGGGAGCTGTTTTTT CAWDRSGELFF
NA NA TRBJ1-2 TRBV12-3/TRBV12-4 TGTGCCAGCAGTTTCCGTCCGATTGGGGACTATGGCTACACCTTC CASSFRPIGDYGYTF
few TRBD2 TRBJ2-7 TRBV7-9 TGTGCCAGCAGCTCCGGGACTAGCGGGGTCTCCTACGAGCAGTACTTC CASSSGTSGVSYEQYF
NA NA TRBJ2-1 TRBV12-5 TGTGCTAGTGCCCCCATTTATGAGGGTGAGCAGTTCTTC CASAPIYEGEQFF
few NA TRBJ2-1 TRBV11-2 TGTGCCAGCAGCTTAGCCAGGGGCATAAACAATGAGCAGTTCTTC CASSLARGINNEQFF